The next 27 T cell receptor beta chains were all read from a single sample in a study of T cell responses to AZD1222 COVID-19 vaccine. Clones were sequenced by immunoSEQ multiplex PCR, and TCRdb holds only the in-frame ones, with some missing. Of roughly 120,000 clones detected, over 75% appear once; the ten largest clones hold around 3.8%. Sequenced here: peripheral blood, sampled 28 days after the second dose of the MenACWY control vaccine. All receptors derive from an adult who received the MenACWY meningococcal vaccine as a control.

V gene TRBV18 combines with J gene TRBJ1-2; 8 bases are shared with TRBD1. The CDR3 totals 14 residues. Germline-derived CDR1 and CDR2 are KGHSH and LQKENI. Trimming at V came to 3 bases and at J to 4 bases, leaving 4 bases not matched to a gene. CDR3 coding DNA: TGTGCCAGCTCACCGCAAGACAGGGGCTATGGCTACACCTTC. Its protein is CASSPQDRGYGYTF.

This chain uses TRBV28 with TRBJ2-7; no firm D call. Germline CDR1 is MDHEN and CDR2 is SYDVKM. Trimming took off 5 bases at V and 1 base at J, with 12 bases between the two ends. This CDR3 spans 14 amino acids. The CDR3 sequence: CASSLGGRSYEQYF. For the CDR3, the DNA is TGTGCCAGCAGTCTAGGCGGCAGATCCTACGAGCAGTACTTC.

The chain recombines TRBV6-2 or TRBV6-3 with TRBJ2-5; 7 nucleotides align to TRBD1. Trimming at V came to 5 bases and at J to 1 base, leaving 10 bases not matched to a gene. The CDR3 sequence is 16 residues long. Germline CDR1 and CDR2: MNHEY and SVGEGT. CDR3 sequence (DNA): TGTGCCAGCAGTAAGACCGGGACAGCCCTCCAAGAGACCCAGTACTTC. This codes for CASSKTGTALQETQYF.

J is TRBJ1-5 and V is TRBV18; D is uncertain. CDR3 size: 13 residues. Germline lookup yields CDR1 KGHSH and CDR2 LQKENI. Trimming took 3 bases from V and 4 from J, leaving 7 bases between them. The CDR3 DNA follows: TGTGCCAGCTCACCCTCGACTAATCAGCCCCAGCATTTT. This encodes CASSPSTNQPQHF. The entire variable domain, with the rest obtained from reference TRBV18 and TRBJ1-5, is as follows: NAGVMQNPRHLVRRRGQEARLRCSPMKGHSHVYWYRQLPEEGLKFMVYLQKENIIDESGMPKERFSAEFPKEGPSILRIQQVVRGDSAAYFCASSPSTNQPQHFGDGTRLSIL.

The rearrangement uses TRBV6-5 and TRBJ1-1; weak D call: TRBD1 (6 bases). V was cut by 0 bases and J by 4 bases, with 9 bases left in between. The CDR3 length is 14 residues. Germline V lookup: CDR1 MNHEY, CDR2 SVGAGI. The CDR3 loop reads CASSYSNRVTEAFF. The CDR3 bases are TGTGCCAGCAGTTACTCTAACAGGGTCACTGAAGCTTTCTTT.

This sequence joins TRBV10-1 and TRBJ2-2; tentative D call: TRBD1 (5 bases). V was clipped by 6 bases and J by 1 base, with 6 bases between them. The germline gives CDR1 WNHNN, CDR2 SYGVQD (reference sequence). The CDR3 runs to 13 residues. The CDR3 protein is CASRDKNTGELFF. CDR3 nucleotide sequence: TGCGCCAGCAGGGACAAGAACACCGGGGAGCTGTTTTTT.

The rearrangement links TRBV27 to TRBJ2-5; D gene ambiguous. The germline gives CDR1 MNHEY, CDR2 SMNVEV (reference sequence). This CDR3 comprises 14 residues. The V and J ends lost 3 bases and 1 base respectively, with 9 bases between them. CDR3 residues: CASSFAGLQETQYF. The DNA of the CDR3 is TGTGCCAGCAGTTTCGCAGGCCTCCAAGAGACCCAGTACTTC.

J is TRBJ1-1 and V is TRBV29-1; 7 nucleotides match TRBD1. J was trimmed by 5 bases and V by 2 bases; bases with no gene match: 11. The CDR3 length is 15 residues. Germline CDR1 and CDR2: SQVTM and ANQGSEA. The CDR3 DNA reads TGCAGCGTTGAACTGAGGGGGCGGAGGGGAACTGAAGCTTTCTTT. Protein: CSVELRGRRGTEAFF.

The chain recombines TRBV6-1 with TRBJ1-5; 11 bases are a match to TRBD1. Germline trimming cut 2 bases from V and 4 bases from J; bases unmatched to any gene: 1. Germline V gene data show CDR1 as MNHNS and CDR2 as SASEGT. CDR3 length: 15 residues. DNA of the CDR3: TGTGCCAGCAGTGAAAGGGACAGGGGGAATCAGCCCCAGCATTTT. Translation: CASSERDRGNQPQHF.

This clone was observed a single time. The chain carries TRBV12-3 or TRBV12-4 and TRBJ1-1, with unresolved D. Trimming pared 5 bases from V and 10 bases from J, leaving 17 bases between. The CDR3 is made up of 13 amino acids. The CDR3 protein is CASSPTPLTAAFF. The CDR3 DNA reads as TGTGCCAGCAGTCCAACCCCACTGACGGCAGCTTTCTTT.

This chain links TRBV7-9 with TRBJ2-1; either TRBD1 or TRBD2 may fit D (6 bases each). V was cut by 8 bases and J by 2 bases, with 16 bases left in between. The CDR3 sequence is 15 residues long. Germline assignment: CDR1 SEHNR and CDR2 FQNEAQ (reference sequence). This chain's CDR3 is CASAWAGGTYNEQFF. The CDR3 region has the DNA TGTGCCAGCGCCTGGGCCGGGGGCACCTACAATGAGCAGTTCTTC. The full variable domain, completed using reference TRBV7-9 and TRBJ2-1, is DTGVSQNPRHKITKRGQNVTFRCDPISEHNRLYWYRQTLGQGPEFLTYFQNEAQLEKSRLLSDRFSAERPKGSFSTLEIQRTEQGDSAMYLCASAWAGGTYNEQFFGPGTRLTVL.

V usage is TRBV5-1 and J usage is TRBJ2-7; a weak D match, TRBD2 (5 bases). The germline V gene has CDR1 SGHRS and CDR2 YFSETQ. Trimming took off 4 bases at V and 5 bases at J, with 16 bases between the two ends. The CDR3 covers 14 residues. The CDR3 loop reads CASSPGVVANEQYF. CDR3 sequence (DNA): TGCGCCAGCAGCCCCGGGGTGGTGGCCAACGAGCAGTACTTC.

The chain recombines TRBV19 with TRBJ1-1; D uncertain. V was clipped by 3 bases and J by 0 bases, with 8 bases between them. CDR1 is LNHDA and CDR2 is SQIVND in the germline V gene (reference sequence). The length of the CDR3 is 14 residues. The CDR3 here is CASSIPSMNTEAFF. In DNA, the CDR3 is TGTGCCAGTAGTATTCCCAGCATGAACACTGAAGCTTTCTTT.

This chain joins TRBV29-1 and TRBJ2-7; 7 bases map to TRBD2. Germline CDR1 is SQVTM and CDR2 is ANQGSEA. This CDR3 has 12 residues. The V gene end was trimmed by 7 bases and the J gene end by 2 bases; junction bases not matched to a gene: 5. CDR3 residues: CSAGGNTYEQYF. In DNA form, the CDR3 reads TGCAGCGCCGGGGGGAATACCTACGAGCAGTACTTC.

This sequence joins TRBV21-1 and TRBJ1-5; TRBD1, the table's D call, lacks a check against the DNA. TRBV21-1 is a pseudogene segment. The CDR3 consists of 19 residues. The CDR3 region has the DNA TGTGCCAGCGGCTCGAGCAGGGCTGAATCTACTTATAGCAATCAGCCCCAGCATTTT. Protein product: CASGSSRAESTYSNQPQHF.

V is TRBV10-1 and J is TRBJ1-1; D perhaps matches TRBD1 (5 bases). The V end lost 0 bases, the J end lost 1 base, and 12 bases lay between the germline ends. CDR1 WNHNN and CDR2 SYGVQD come from the germline V gene (reference sequence). CDR3 size: 16 residues. CDR3 nucleotides: TGCGCCAGCAGTGAGTCGGCAGGGAGTCCGAACACTGAAGCTTTCTTT. Its protein is CASSESAGSPNTEAFF.

This chain joins TRBV19 and TRBJ1-4; tentative D call: TRBD1 (5 bases). Germline-derived CDR1 and CDR2 are LNHDA and SQIVND (reference sequence). The CDR3 loop spans 15 amino acids. V lost 7 bases to trimming and J lost 6 bases, with 18 bases between them. The CDR3 DNA reads as TGTGCCAGTACTCAAGGGGTCGGACCTTATGAAAAACTGTTTTTT. Protein sequence: CASTQGVGPYEKLFF.

J is TRBJ2-2 and V is TRBV24-1; 7 bases fit TRBD1. Germline lookup yields CDR1 KGHDR and CDR2 SFDVKD. The V gene end was trimmed by 4 bases and the J gene end by 1 base; junction bases not matched to a gene: 17. The CDR3 covers 20 residues. CDR3 residues: CATSDRNPTGALGNTGELFF. CDR3 DNA sequence: TGTGCCACCAGTGACCGCAATCCAACAGGGGCCCTTGGGAACACCGGGGAGCTGTTTTTT.

The rearrangement uses TRBV6-1 and TRBJ1-2; TRBD1 aligns across 8 bases. Germline CDR1 MNHNS, CDR2 SASEGT. The CDR3 consists of 16 residues. The J segment lost 6 bases and the V segment lost 4 bases, leaving 13 bases of the junction unmatched. The chain's CDR3 is CASSAHLIRGRDGYTF. The CDR3 DNA reads as TGTGCCAGCAGTGCCCATCTGATCAGGGGGCGGGATGGCTACACCTTC.

This chain connects TRBV5-6 to TRBJ2-1; TRBD1 aligns across 9 bases. V lost 6 bases, J lost 4 bases, and 5 bases stayed unmatched. The CDR3 totals 14 residues. Germline-derived CDR1 and CDR2 are SGHDT and YYEEEE. CDR3 sequence (DNA): TGTGCCAGCACCGGGACAGGGTTTTACAATGAGCAGTTCTTC. This gives the protein CASTGTGFYNEQFF.

The chain carries TRBV21-1 and TRBJ2-2. TRBV21-1 is deemed a pseudogene. CDR3 size: 15 residues. CDR3 coding DNA: TGTGCCAGCAGCAAAGATAACAATAGGGCCGGGGAGCTGTTTTTT. Residues: CASSKDNNRAGELFF.

The chain joins TRBV12-3 or TRBV12-4 to TRBJ2-3, with a weak D call TRBD2 (5 bases). The CDR3 has 12 amino acids. Trimming cost V 6 bases and J 5 bases, with 9 bases left between them. CDR3 in DNA: TGTGCCAGCAGACGAGGGAAAGATACGCAGTATTTT. Translating it yields CASRRGKDTQYF.

The rearrangement links TRBV7-2 to TRBJ2-2; D gene ambiguous. Germline CDR1 is SGHTA and CDR2 is FQGNSA. Between the trimmed V and J ends, which lost 2 bases and 2 bases, there was a span of 6 bases. The CDR3 spans 14 residues. The CDR3 spells CASSLRANTGELFF. The CDR3, as DNA: TGTGCCAGCAGCTTACGCGCCAACACCGGGGAGCTGTTTTTT.

The J gene is TRBJ2-6, the V gene TRBV5-1; 7 bases agree with TRBD1. Germline CDR1 SGHRS, CDR2 YFSETQ. The length of the CDR3 is 14 residues. V shed 2 bases and J 11 bases; nucleotides not matched to a gene: 7. CDR3 DNA: TGCGCCAGCAGCTTCGGACAGGTGGGAGACGTCCTGACTTTC. It codes for CASSFGQVGDVLTF. The whole variable domain, remainder taken from reference TRBV5-1 and TRBJ2-6, is KAGVTQTPRYLIKTRGQQVTLSCSPISGHRSVSWYQQTPGQGLQFLFEYFSETQRNKGNFPGRFSGRQFSNSRSEMNVSTLELGDSALYLCASSFGQVGDVLTFGAGSRLTVL.

The chain uses TRBV7-9 and TRBJ2-7; D is perhaps TRBD2 (5 bases). Germline CDR1 SEHNR, CDR2 FQNEAQ (reference sequence). V was clipped by 2 bases and J by 2 bases, with 16 bases between them. The CDR3 covers 16 residues. The CDR3 DNA reads TGTGCCAGCAGCTTAACGCGGATGGTAGCGACCTACGAGCAGTACTTC. It codes for CASSLTRMVATYEQYF.

The rearrangement uses TRBV28 and TRBJ2-7; weak D call: TRBD1 (5 bases). CDR3 length: 13 amino acids. The germline CDR1 and CDR2 sequences are MDHEN and SYDVKM. V lost 3 bases, J lost 6 bases, and 12 bases lay in between. CDR3 coding DNA: TGTGCCAGCAGTTTTTCAGGGTTCTCCGAGCAGTACGTC. Encoded protein: CASSFSGFSEQYV.

This clone was seen a single time. The V gene is TRBV4-1, the J gene TRBJ2-1, with 9 bases lining up with TRBD1. The CDR3 consists of 17 residues. The germline gives CDR1 MGHRA, CDR2 YSYEKL. Losses at the gene ends were 4 bases for V and 5 bases for J; bases not matched to a gene: 12. CDR3 sequence: CASSLERAGTGNNEQFF. CDR3 DNA: TGCGCCAGCAGCCTAGAGCGAGCCGGGACAGGGAACAATGAGCAGTTCTTC.